Below are 18 T cell receptor beta chains sequenced from a single sample in a study. One entry per CDR3 protein, called by TCRdb with MiXCR from the RT-PCR reads. This table holds about 700,000 distinct CDR3 sequences, 14% found once. The sample consisted of memory CD4+ T cells from blood. The receptors derive from a female donor in good health, serving as a healthy control.

The chain couples TRBV28 to TRBJ1-2; no firm D call. Trimming took off 2 bases at V and 3 bases at J, with 10 bases between the two ends. The CDR3 totals 14 residues. Germline CDR1 and CDR2: MDHEN and SYDVKM. The DNA for the CDR3 is TGTGCCAGCAGTTTAACGGAGACATACTATGGCTACACCTTC. It encodes CASSLTETYYGYTF.

The sample holds many counts of this clonotype. The V and J genes are TRBV29-1 and TRBJ2-7; no clear D. The germline CDR1 and CDR2 sequences are SQVTM and ANQGSEA. The length of the CDR3 is 15 residues. The V and J ends lost 7 bases and 6 bases respectively, with 25 bases between them. The CDR3 DNA sequence: TGCAGCGGCGTTGATATAGTGGGTCCGACAAGCGAGCAGTACTTC. It is translated as CSGVDIVGPTSEQYF.

The V and J genes are TRBV24-1 and TRBJ2-5, with D possibly called TRBD1 or TRBD2 (5 bases each). CDR3 length: 13 amino acids. V dropped 3 bases and J dropped 4 bases, with 8 bases sitting between them. Germline loops: CDR1 KGHDR, CDR2 SFDVKD. In DNA, the CDR3 is TGTGCCACCAGTGATCCGGGACGAGAGACCCAGTACTTC. Protein sequence: CATSDPGRETQYF.

The chain couples TRBV5-1 to TRBJ1-1; D might be TRBD1 (5 bases). The CDR3 totals 16 residues. Germline CDR1 and CDR2: SGHRS and YFSETQ. The germline V and J ends were trimmed by 4 bases and 0 bases, with 16 bases remaining between them. The CDR3: CASSARRDGMNTEAFF. CDR3 DNA: TGCGCCAGCAGCGCACGCCGGGACGGTATGAACACTGAAGCTTTCTTT.

V and J are TRBV10-3 and TRBJ1-2; D gene unclear. The germline V and J ends were trimmed by 4 bases and 4 bases, with 10 bases remaining between them. This CDR3 is 13 amino acids long. Germline CDR1 is ENHRY and CDR2 is SYGVKD. Here the CDR3 DNA reads TGTGCCATCAGTGCCGGAAATCCCTATGGCTACACCTTC. This gives the protein CAISAGNPYGYTF.

This chain links TRBV20-1 with TRBJ2-7; the D is unclear. The CDR3 is 15 amino acids. V was shortened by 3 bases and J by 2 bases, with 17 bases between the two germline ends. From germline, CDR1 is DFQATT and CDR2 SNEGSKA (reference sequence). In DNA, the CDR3 is TGCAGTGCTAGGACCCCGTCCGGATTACCCTACGAGCAGTACTTC. Protein product: CSARTPSGLPYEQYF.

The rearrangement links TRBV5-1 to TRBJ1-6, with D perhaps matching TRBD1 (5 bases). Germline CDR1 reads SGHRS; CDR2 reads YFSETQ. V lost 5 bases, J lost 6 bases, and 12 bases lay in between. This CDR3 comprises 14 residues. The CDR3 reads CASREGRANSPLHF. The CDR3 region has the DNA TGCGCCAGCAGGGAAGGCAGGGCTAATTCACCCCTCCACTTT.

This clonotype was seen at least ten times. The gene calls are TRBV7-3 and TRBJ2-1; 7 positions agree with TRBD2. The germline CDR1 and CDR2 sequences are SGHTA and FQGTGA. J was trimmed by 6 bases and V by 4 bases; bases with no gene match: 6. The CDR3 runs 14 residues. CDR3 protein: CASSSSAGSNEQFF. For the CDR3, the DNA is TGTGCCAGCAGCTCTTCAGCGGGAAGCAATGAGCAGTTCTTC.

This clonotype was seen many times. This rearrangement joins TRBV7-9 to TRBJ2-5; D uncertain. The ends were cut back, 2 bases at V and 0 bases at J, with 7 bases in the middle. There are 14 residues in the CDR3. The V gene's germline CDR1 is SEHNR and CDR2 FQNEAQ (reference sequence). CDR3 DNA: TGTGCCAGCAGCTTATTCGAAGACCAAGAGACCCAGTACTTC. Its protein is CASSLFEDQETQYF.

The rearrangement links TRBV29-1 to TRBJ1-2; D unclear. The CDR3 runs 12 residues. Trimming removed 5 bases at V and 3 bases at J, with 10 bases between. CDR1 is SQVTM and CDR2 is ANQGSEA in the germline V gene. Here the CDR3 reads CSVHRNYYGYTF. In DNA form, the CDR3 reads TGCAGCGTTCATAGGAACTACTATGGCTACACCTTC.

Many counts were recorded for this clonotype. This chain connects TRBV4-3 to TRBJ1-2; 8 nucleotides match TRBD1. The length of the CDR3 is 17 residues. Trimming at V came to 0 bases and at J to 5 bases, leaving 11 bases not matched to a gene. CDR1 is LGHNA, CDR2 YSLEER, per germline. Written as DNA, the CDR3 is TGCGCCAGCAGCCAAGATATAGGACAGGGTCTAATTTATGGCTACACCTTC. It yields the protein CASSQDIGQGLIYGYTF.

V and J are TRBV18 and TRBJ2-1; D perhaps matches TRBD2 (6 bases). Trimming removed 3 bases at V and 6 bases at J, with 18 bases between. Germline assignment: CDR1 KGHSH and CDR2 LQKENI. The CDR3 is made up of 16 amino acids. CDR3 sequence reads: CASSPPGVLGPNEQFF. CDR3 in DNA: TGTGCCAGCTCACCTCCGGGGGTCCTAGGTCCCAATGAGCAGTTCTTC. The whole variable domain, remainder taken from reference TRBV18 and TRBJ2-1, is NAGVMQNPRHLVRRRGQEARLRCSPMKGHSHVYWYRQLPEEGLKFMVYLQKENIIDESGMPKERFSAEFPKEGPSILRIQQVVRGDSAAYFCASSPPGVLGPNEQFFGPGTRLTVL.

Many counts were recorded for this clonotype. The gene calls are TRBV9 and TRBJ1-1; no reliable D call. Germline CDR1 is SGDLS and CDR2 is YYNGEE. The CDR3 length is 14 residues. Trimming took off 0 bases at V and 3 bases at J, with 9 bases between the two ends. CDR3 coding DNA: TGTGCCAGCAGCGTAGGAGTCGACCACACTGAAGCTTTCTTT. It specifies CASSVGVDHTEAFF.

The chain joins TRBV20-1 to TRBJ1-5, with D tentatively TRBD1 (6 bases). The CDR3 length is 17 residues. Germline CDR1 and CDR2: DFQATT and SNEGSKA (reference sequence). The V and J ends lost 1 base and 0 bases respectively, with 16 bases between them. The CDR3 reads CSARVGGRGYSNQPQHF. In nucleotides, the CDR3 is TGCAGTGCTAGAGTTGGAGGGAGGGGGTATAGCAATCAGCCCCAGCATTTT.

The chain recombines TRBV7-8 with TRBJ2-2; 10 nucleotides match TRBD1. Germline CDR1 reads SGHVS; CDR2 reads FQNEAQ. The length of the CDR3 is 17 residues. The J segment lost 6 bases and the V segment lost 5 bases, leaving 12 bases of the junction unmatched. CDR3 DNA sequence: TGTGCCAGCAGCCCGGGACAGGGGAAGGCTCAAGCCGGGGAGCTGTTTTTT. This translates into CASSPGQGKAQAGELFF.

The J gene is TRBJ1-2, the V gene TRBV12-3 or TRBV12-4, with 7 nucleotides matching TRBD1. This CDR3 has 14 amino acids. V gave up 1 base and J gave up 8 bases; unmatched junction bases: 7. DNA of the CDR3: TGTGCCAGCAGTTTAGGGGAGGGGGCGGGAGGCTACACCTTC. This gives the protein CASSLGEGAGGYTF.

The CDR3 DNA follows: TGTGCCAGCAGCGTAGACTCCCTACCCTTAATAGGCGGGGGGTCGTACAATGAGCAGTTCTTC. Its translation: CASSVDSLPLIGGGSYNEQFF. The J gene is TRBJ2-1, the V gene TRBV9, with TRBD2 matching over 8 bases. V dropped 0 bases and J dropped 4; count of bases not matched to a gene: 21. The CDR3 sequence is 21 residues long. Looked up from germline, CDR1 is SGDLS and CDR2 is YYNGEE.

This clonotype has only a few counts. The chain couples TRBV4-2 to TRBJ2-1; possibly TRBD1 for D (6 bases). V was pared by 0 bases and J by 6 bases, with 15 bases between. CDR3 length: 16 amino acids. The V gene's germline CDR1 is LGHNA and CDR2 YNFKEQ. The CDR3 bases are TGTGCCAGCAGCCAAGAAGGACAGTCCAGAGGCAATGAGCAGTTCTTC. Residues: CASSQEGQSRGNEQFF.